This entry features one TCR beta chain sequence. Its antigen is currently unknown. Autoimmune disease history or systemic immunosuppression meant exclusion. Some clones are missing from TCRdb's copy, which holds only in-frame ones; the method was immunoSEQ multiplex PCR. The top ten clones hold approximately 1.2% of a sample with tens of thousands of clones, roughly nine tenths of them seen once. The data were obtained in a study of OX40 agonist ivuxolimab in advanced cancers. For the study at large: It was permissible to have had prior anti-PD-1, anti-PD-L1 or anti-CTLA-4 therapy, and more than 30% had some. General observations from the study: Averaged across samples, CD8+ T cells carried more expanded clones than CD4+ did. Partial responders dosed at 0.1-3.0 mg/kg displayed clonal expansion ranking among the lowest.

Trimming stripped 2 bases from V and 3 bases from J, with 12 bases between. This CDR3 is built from 15 residues. Germline V lookup: CDR1 MNHEY, CDR2 SVGAGI. Material: CD4+ or CD8+ T cells sorted from blood, obtained in a trial of the OX40 agonist ivuxolimab. V is TRBV6-5 and J is TRBJ2-3; D is uncertain. The clonotype comes from an adult with an advanced solid tumor such as melanoma, head and neck, liver or kidney cancer. The CDR3 DNA reads as TGTGCCAGCAGTTACGCAACACCTACGACAGATACGCAGTATTTT. Translated: CASSYATPTTDTQYF.